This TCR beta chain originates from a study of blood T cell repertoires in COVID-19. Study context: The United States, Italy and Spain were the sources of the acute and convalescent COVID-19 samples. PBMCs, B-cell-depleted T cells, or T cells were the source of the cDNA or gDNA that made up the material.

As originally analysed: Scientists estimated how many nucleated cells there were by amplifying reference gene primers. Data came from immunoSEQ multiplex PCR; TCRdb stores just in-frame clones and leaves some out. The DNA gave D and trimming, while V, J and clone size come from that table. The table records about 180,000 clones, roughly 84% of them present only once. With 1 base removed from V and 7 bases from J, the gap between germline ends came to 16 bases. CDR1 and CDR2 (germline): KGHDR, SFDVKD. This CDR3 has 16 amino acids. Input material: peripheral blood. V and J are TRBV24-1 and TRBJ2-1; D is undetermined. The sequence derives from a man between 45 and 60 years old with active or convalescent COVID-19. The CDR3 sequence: CATSDLPKPGENEQFF. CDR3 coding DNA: TGTGCCACCAGTGATTTACCAAAACCCGGAGAGAATGAGCAGTTCTTC.